These T cell receptor beta chains were read from a single sample in a study of blood T cell repertoires in COVID-19. Some clones are missing from TCRdb's copy, which holds only in-frame ones; the method was immunoSEQ multiplex PCR. Counted here are almost 200,000 clones, about 85% occurring once; the ten biggest clones make up 0.9% to 0.95%. Sequencing used peripheral blood. The origin of the receptors is a man in his 60s with COVID-19, enrolled during active disease. Each CDR3 is given with its conserved first and last residue. Fields, in order: J gene, V gene, D gene, clone size, CDR3 DNA, CDR3 protein. D genes are given only for firm matches. Rows give clone size only sometimes, using once, few, many, or a class for an expanded clone.

>TRBJ1-1|TRBV6-6|-|-
TGTGCCAGCAGTCGGACAGCCGAAGCTTTCTTT
CASSRTAEAFF
>TRBJ2-7|TRBV5-6|TRBD1|-
TGTGCCAGCAGTTGGTCCGGGACAGCCTACGAGCAGTACTTC
CASSWSGTAYEQYF
>TRBJ1-1|TRBV11-2|-|-
TGTGCCAGCAGCTTAGATGGAGGGGTGAACACTGAAGCTTTCTTT
CASSLDGGVNTEAFF
>TRBJ2-7|TRBV6-2/TRBV6-3|TRBD1|once
TGTGCCAGCAGTTTCCTTGGACAGGGGATGAGCGAGCAGTACTTC
CASSFLGQGMSEQYF
>TRBJ1-1|TRBV12-3/TRBV12-4|TRBD1|-
TGTGCCAGCAGAAGGGACAGAAACACTGAAGCTTTCTTT
CASRRDRNTEAFF
>TRBJ2-7|TRBV6-5|TRBD1|-
TGTGCCAGCAGTAAGACGGGACAGGGCTCCTACGAGCAGTACTTC
CASSKTGQGSYEQYF
>TRBJ1-5|TRBV19|TRBD1|-
TGTGCCAGTAGTAGGACAGGGGGCAATCAGCCCCAGCATTTT
CASSRTGGNQPQHF
>TRBJ1-6|TRBV19|TRBD1|-
TGTGCCAGTAGTGGAACCGGGACAGGGTCCCACCAACTCCACTTT
CASSGTGTGSHQLHF
>TRBJ2-2|TRBV27|-|-
TGTGCCAGCAGAAGGACACTAAACACCGGGGAGCTGTTTTTT
CASRRTLNTGELFF
>TRBJ1-2|TRBV29-1|-|-
TGCAGCGTTGCCCCCCGGGAACACTATGGCTACACCTTC
CSVAPREHYGYTF
>TRBJ2-4|TRBV28|-|-
TGTGCCAGCAGTTGGGAGGGGGAGCACATTCAGTACTTC
CASSWEGEHIQYF
>TRBJ2-2|TRBV24-1|-|-
TGTGCCACCAGTGGAGGTACGAACACCGGGGAGCTGTTTTTT
CATSGGTNTGELFF
>TRBJ1-6|TRBV28|TRBD1|-
TGTGCCAGCAGTACACAGGGGTTTCGTAATTCACCCCTCCACTTT
CASSTQGFRNSPLHF
>TRBJ1-5|TRBV28|-|-
TGTGCCAGCAGTCATAGGACAGCAAATAGCAATCAGCCCCAGCATTTT
CASSHRTANSNQPQHF
>TRBJ1-5|TRBV10-3|-|-
TGTGCCATCAGTGGCGGGGTTGAGAATCAGCCCCAGCATTTT
CAISGGVENQPQHF
>TRBJ1-3|TRBV18|-|-
TGTGCCAGCTCACCTTTGGACAGTCCCAGCTCTGGAAACACCATATATTTT
CASSPLDSPSSGNTIYF
>TRBJ2-3|TRBV30|-|once
TGTGCCTGGCGGCGGCTGACAGCAGGGGATACGCAGTATTTT
CAWRRLTAGDTQYF
>TRBJ1-4|TRBV19|-|-
TGTGCCAGCTGCCCACGGGACTCCGCTAATGAAAAACTGTTTTTT
CASCPRDSANEKLFF
>TRBJ2-7|TRBV13|TRBD1|-
TGTGCCAGCAGCTTAGGACAGGGGGTCCACGAGCAGTACTTC
CASSLGQGVHEQYF
>TRBJ1-4|TRBV28|-|-
TGTGCCAGCAGTTCTATAACAGGACCAAATGAAAAACTGTTTTTT
CASSSITGPNEKLFF
>TRBJ1-6|TRBV19|-|-
TGTGCCAGTAGTCAGGGGCCGCCGGGGACACCCCTCCACTTT
CASSQGPPGTPLHF
>TRBJ1-1|TRBV11-2|TRBD1|-
TGTGCCAGCAGGTACTCGACAGGGCCGAACACTGAAGCTTTCTTT
CASRYSTGPNTEAFF
>TRBJ1-5|TRBV5-6|-|-
TGTGCCAGCAGCTTGGGGAGGGGAGTCGGCAATCAGCCCCAGCATTTT
CASSLGRGVGNQPQHF
>TRBJ1-2|TRBV9|-|-
TGTGCCAGCAGCGTAGCTCCCGGGGGGGAAGGCTACACCTTC
CASSVAPGGEGYTF
>TRBJ1-2|TRBV7-9|TRBD1|-
TGTGCCAGCAGCTTAAACCGGGCAGGGGGTCACTATGGCTACACCTTC
CASSLNRAGGHYGYTF
>TRBJ2-1|TRBV4-3|-|-
TGCGCCAGCAGCCAAGATATTGGGCAGGGTTGGAACAATGAGCAGTTCTTC
CASSQDIGQGWNNEQFF
>TRBJ2-7|TRBV7-6|-|once
TGTGCCAGCAGCTTAGAACAGGGCTTCTCCTACGAGCAGTACTTC
CASSLEQGFSYEQYF
>TRBJ2-1|TRBV5-1|TRBD2|once
TGCGCCAGCAGCTCTAGCGGGATCAGCTCCTACAATGAGCAGTTCTTC
CASSSSGISSYNEQFF
>TRBJ1-1|TRBV18|-|-
TGTGCCAGCTCACCCGGGATCGGGGGTACTGAAGCTTTCTTT
CASSPGIGGTEAFF
>TRBJ2-5|TRBV5-1|-|-
TGCGCCAGCCGTATCGGGGCTCAGGGGGAGACCCAGTACTTC
CASRIGAQGETQYF
>TRBJ2-1|TRBV7-9|TRBD1|-
TGTGCCAGCAGCACCGGACAGGGCTCCTACAATGAGCAGTTCTTC
CASSTGQGSYNEQFF
>TRBJ1-2|TRBV30|-|-
TGTGCCTGGAGTGCGACAGGTCTTGGCTACACCTTC
CAWSATGLGYTF
>TRBJ1-2|TRBV6-1|TRBD1|-
TGTGCCAGCAGTGAATCCGGGACAGGAGCCTATGGCTACACCTTC
CASSESGTGAYGYTF
>TRBJ2-7|TRBV4-2|-|-
TGTGCCAGCAGCCAAGAAATGTCAGGGTTTGACGAGCAGTACTTC
CASSQEMSGFDEQYF
>TRBJ1-5|TRBV18|-|many
TGTGCCAGCTCCCAGACAGGAACTAATCAGCCCCAGCATTTT
CASSQTGTNQPQHF
>TRBJ1-2|TRBV28|-|-
TGTGCCAGCAGTGGGGGGGTACCCTATGGCTACACCTTC
CASSGGVPYGYTF
>TRBJ2-5|TRBV6-5|TRBD2|once
TGTGCCAGCAGTTATGCCGGGAGGGCATGGGAGACCCAGTACTTC
CASSYAGRAWETQYF
>TRBJ2-5|TRBV2|TRBD1|-
TGTGCCAGCAGGGTTGGGACAGACAAAGAGACCCAGTACTTC
CASRVGTDKETQYF
>TRBJ1-1|TRBV11-3|-|-
TGTGCCAGCAGCTTAGTAGAGGACACTGAAGCTTTCTTT
CASSLVEDTEAFF
>TRBJ1-3|TRBV30|TRBD1|few
TGTGCCTGGAGTGTACAGGGACAGGGGAAGACCATATATTTT
CAWSVQGQGKTIYF
>TRBJ2-6|TRBV6-5|-|-
TGTGCCAGCAGTTACGGCCTGAATACTGGGGCCAACGTCCTGACTTTC
CASSYGLNTGANVLTF
>TRBJ1-1|TRBV7-6|TRBD1|few
TGTGCCAGCAGCTTAGGGACAGGGGGCGTGAACACTGAAGCTTTCTTT
CASSLGTGGVNTEAFF
>TRBJ1-2|TRBV15|TRBD1|-
TGTGCCACCAGCAGGGGGACGTTGGGACAGTCTGAAGGCTACACCTTC
CATSRGTLGQSEGYTF
>TRBJ2-7|TRBV6-2/TRBV6-3|-|many
TGTGCCAGCAGCCAAGACAGTTACGAGCAGTACTTC
CASSQDSYEQYF
>TRBJ1-6|TRBV7-2|-|-
TGTGCCAGCAGCCCGGGACACCGGAATTCACCCCTCCACTTT
CASSPGHRNSPLHF
>TRBJ1-6|TRBV6-5|TRBD1|-
TGTGCCAGCAGGACAGGGGTCTGGGCACCCCTCCACTTT
CASRTGVWAPLHF
>TRBJ2-6|TRBV6-2/TRBV6-3|-|-
TGTGCCAGCAGTTACTCGATGGGCAGAACGGGGGCCAACGTCCTGACTTTC
CASSYSMGRTGANVLTF
>TRBJ2-7|TRBV5-4|-|-
TGTGCCAGCAGCCCCGGACTCATACCCTACGAGCAGTACTTC
CASSPGLIPYEQYF
>TRBJ1-5|TRBV18|TRBD1|-
TGTGCCAGCTCACTCTCGAATGGACAGGGGACTCAGCCCCAGCATTTT
CASSLSNGQGTQPQHF
>TRBJ1-2|TRBV3-1/TRBV3-2|TRBD1|-
TGTGCCAGCAGCCAAGACTCTCAGGGGGCGCGTGGCTACACCTTC
CASSQDSQGARGYTF
>TRBJ1-6|TRBV2|-|-
TGTGCCAGCACCGCCGGGGTGATGGGTTCACCCCTCCACTTT
CASTAGVMGSPLHF
>TRBJ1-4|TRBV29-1|-|-
TGCAGCGTTTCCCTGGCCACGAATGGAAAACTGTTTTTT
CSVSLATNGKLFF
>TRBJ1-3|TRBV28|-|once
TGTGCCAGTAGAGCAGGGAGAAACACCATATATTTT
CASRAGRNTIYF